A single sample gave rise to the 26 T cell receptor beta chains below, sequenced in a study of naive and memory T cell subsets (dated by TCRdb to 2016 to 2017). Overall results and qualifications from the work: A few larger clonotypes were present in naive repertoires, especially CD8 naive repertoires, and these clonotypes were possibly memory cells re-expressing CD45RA.

Libraries came from UMI-ligation and nested PCR. TCRdb records Illumina MiSeq as the sequencer. The beta constant-region primer was an equimolar mix of two oligonucleotides covering both TRBC1 and TRBC2. The ligated cDNA went through four rounds of PCR with nested alpha and beta constant-region primers together with the SP2 primer. TCRdb ran its own pipeline on the public reads, namely fastp trimming at Q25 and MiXCR clone calling, and kept in-frame beta chains. Each CDR3 protein appears once, grouped with its most common genes and DNA. Within this sample are 150,000 or so distinct CDR3 sequences, with over 20% of them counted one time only. The ten largest clones capture around 0.11% of the sample. Antigens for these TCRs are unknown. Sequenced input: naive CD4+ T cells from blood. The cell subset or site label on this specimen signifies: naive T cells, CD45RA high CD27+. The source is a human donor in good health.

The table lists this clonotype with many counts. The chain employs TRBV20-1 and TRBJ2-7; possible D gene TRBD2, 6 bases. CDR3 size: 15 residues. Trimming took 3 bases from V and 1 from J, leaving 16 bases between them. Looked up from germline, CDR1 is DFQATT and CDR2 is SNEGSKA (reference sequence). The CDR3 coding sequence is TGCAGTGCTAGGACCCTTGCGGGATGGTCCTACGAGCAGTACTTC. Amino acids: CSARTLAGWSYEQYF.

This clonotype has only a few counts. This CDR3 is CAWSGFSGANVLTF. CDR3 sequence (DNA): TGTGCCTGGAGTGGTTTCTCTGGGGCCAACGTCCTGACTTTC. The V and J genes are TRBV30 and TRBJ2-6; D remains ambiguous. The CDR3 is 14 residues long. V was trimmed by 1 base and J by 0 bases, leaving 4 bases between them. Per germline, CDR1 GTSNPN and CDR2 SVGIG (reference sequence).

V gene TRBV20-1 combines with J gene TRBJ2-2, with 8 bases matching TRBD1. The junction had 4 bases not matched to a gene; V was cut back by 2 bases and J by 2 bases. CDR3 length equals 15 residues. CDR1 and CDR2 (germline): DFQATT, SNEGSKA (reference sequence). The CDR3 protein is CSARPPGGNTGELFF. As DNA, the CDR3 is TGCAGTGCTAGACCCCCAGGGGGCAACACCGGGGAGCTGTTTTTT.

This clonotype turned up a few times. The chain couples TRBV12-3 or TRBV12-4 to TRBJ2-3, with unresolved D. The CDR3 has 12 amino acids. V was cut by 3 bases and J by 6 bases, with 7 bases left in between. CDR3 DNA sequence: TGTGCCAGCAGTTTTGGCGCCGATACGCAGTATTTT. Its protein is CASSFGADTQYF.

V is TRBV6-2 or TRBV6-3 and J is TRBJ2-4; D is perhaps TRBD1 (6 bases). Trimming took 2 bases from V and 0 from J, leaving 17 bases between them. CDR3 size: 18 residues. Germline values: CDR1 MNHEY, CDR2 SVGEGT. Here the CDR3 DNA reads TGTGCCAGCAGTTACGCCGGGACACCTCGCTTAGCCAAAAACATTCAGTACTTC. Residues: CASSYAGTPRLAKNIQYF.

There are many counts of this clonotype. The chain carries TRBV6-6 and TRBJ2-3; no reliable D call. With 6 bases removed from V and 2 bases from J, the gap between germline ends came to 24 bases. Germline V gene sequence: CDR1 MNHNY, CDR2 SVGAGI (reference sequence). CDR3 length equals 18 residues. The CDR3, as DNA: TGTGCCAGCAGCCGTCAGTCCCCCGCTGCAGCAACCACAGATACGCAGTATTTT. It codes for CASSRQSPAAATTDTQYF.

At least ten counts were recorded for this clonotype. The V call is TRBV10-3, the J call TRBJ1-6, with no clear D. This CDR3 contains 12 residues. CDR1 is ENHRY and CDR2 is SYGVKD in the germline V gene. Trimming stripped 7 bases from V and 6 bases from J, with 7 bases between. CDR3 nucleotides: TGTGCCATCACCGACCTTAATTCACCCCTCCACTTT. Protein product: CAITDLNSPLHF.

The chain recombines TRBV29-1 with TRBJ1-3, with D perhaps TRBD1 (5 bases). V was trimmed by 4 bases and J by 2 bases, leaving 18 bases between them. This CDR3 spans 16 amino acids. Germline V lookup: CDR1 SQVTM, CDR2 ANQGSEA. The CDR3 region has the DNA TGCAGCGTTGGGGCGGGATCCGGGGCTACTGGAAACACCATATATTTT. It translates to CSVGAGSGATGNTIYF. The variable domain in full, with the rest retrieved from reference TRBV29-1 and TRBJ1-3, is SAVISQKPSRDICQRGTSLTIQCQVDSQVTMMFWYRQQPGQSLTLIATANQGSEATYESGFVIDKFPISRPNLTFSTLTVSNMSPEDSSIYLCSVGAGSGATGNTIYFGEGSWLTVV.

This clonotype came up many times. The chain uses TRBV28 and TRBJ1-3; no firm D call. The germline CDR1 and CDR2 sequences are MDHEN and SYDVKM. The CDR3 loop spans 14 amino acids. The V end was cut by 3 bases, the J end by 3 bases, with 9 bases between. The CDR3 protein is CASSFVVHGNTIYF. The CDR3 region has the DNA TGTGCCAGCAGTTTCGTAGTCCATGGAAACACCATATATTTT. The variable domain in full, completed from reference TRBV28 and TRBJ1-3, reads DVKVTQSSRYLVKRTGEKVFLECVQDMDHENMFWYRQDPGLGLRLIYFSYDVKMKEKGDIPEGYSVSREKKERFSLILESASTNQTSMYLCASSFVVHGNTIYFGEGSWLTVV.

The chain recombines TRBV20-1 with TRBJ1-1; 7 nucleotides agree with TRBD1. Germline V gene lookup returns CDR1 DFQATT and CDR2 SNEGSKA (reference sequence). The CDR3 is 13 residues long. The J segment lost 2 bases and the V segment lost 6 bases, leaving 6 bases of the junction unmatched. The CDR3 nucleotides are TGCAGTGCAAGAAGACAGGGAAACACTGAAGCTTTCTTT. Its translation: CSARRQGNTEAFF.

This clonotype was seen at least ten times. Here the CDR3 DNA reads TGCAGCGTTGGATGGACAGGGCTTTCTCCCAATGAGCAGTTCTTC. This translates into CSVGWTGLSPNEQFF. The V gene is TRBV29-1, the J gene TRBJ2-1; 8 bases fit TRBD1. V was pared by 4 bases and J by 6 bases, with 11 bases of the junction left unmatched. This CDR3 is 15 amino acids long. Germline loops: CDR1 SQVTM, CDR2 ANQGSEA.

The chain uses TRBV20-1 and TRBJ2-1; D uncertain. Trimming took 3 bases from V and 3 from J, leaving 9 bases between them. Germline CDR1 is DFQATT and CDR2 is SNEGSKA (reference sequence). The CDR3 sequence is 13 residues long. The CDR3 bases are TGCAGTGCTAGGCTAACAGTCTACAATGAGCAGTTCTTC. Residues: CSARLTVYNEQFF.

The chain carries TRBV7-2 and TRBJ1-2; a possible D gene is TRBD1 (5 bases). Trimming left V 5 bases short and J 10 bases short, with 23 bases between. Germline-derived CDR1 and CDR2 are SGHTA and FQGNSA. CDR3 size: 15 residues. As DNA, the CDR3 is TGTGCCAGCAGCCCCATGACAGAATTTAGAACTTCCTACACCTTC. It is translated as CASSPMTEFRTSYTF.

The chain is built from TRBV12-3 or TRBV12-4 and TRBJ1-5; D remains unclear. The CDR3 consists of 14 residues. Trimming shortened V by 3 bases and J by 0 bases, and 6 bases separated the two germline ends. The CDR3 spells CASSLRYSNQPQHF. In DNA form, the CDR3 reads TGTGCCAGCAGTTTGAGGTATAGCAATCAGCCCCAGCATTTT.

The chain has TRBV6-2 or TRBV6-3 and TRBJ2-4, with TRBD2 matching over 9 bases. The CDR3 is made up of 13 amino acids. Germline V gene sequence: CDR1 MNHEY, CDR2 SVGEGT. With 7 bases clipped from V and 10 bases from J, the junction kept 8 bases outside the gene matches. The CDR3 region is CASTPSGTWIQYF. CDR3 sequence (DNA): TGTGCCAGCACCCCTAGCGGGACGTGGATTCAGTACTTC.

This chain uses TRBV29-1 with TRBJ2-3, with 7 bases identical to TRBD2. V lost 8 bases, J lost 0 bases, and 14 bases stayed unmatched. This CDR3 has 16 amino acids. Germline assignment: CDR1 SQVTM and CDR2 ANQGSEA. CDR3 nucleotide sequence: TGCAGCTCTAAAAGGGCTAGCGGATATAGCACAGATACGCAGTATTTT. Amino acid sequence: CSSKRASGYSTDTQYF.

Many counts were recorded for this clonotype. This chain joins TRBV6-5 and TRBJ2-1; 9 nucleotides align to TRBD2. This CDR3 spans 16 amino acids. The J segment lost 7 bases and the V segment lost 6 bases, leaving 13 bases of the junction unmatched. Germline lookup yields CDR1 MNHEY and CDR2 SVGAGI. The CDR3 DNA is TGTGCCAGCAGATATACCGGGACTAGCAGTCTAAATGAGCAGTTCTTC. This gives the protein CASRYTGTSSLNEQFF.

This clonotype was observed a handful of times. The V call is TRBV6-5, the J call TRBJ2-7, with 8 nucleotides matching TRBD1. Looked up from germline, CDR1 is MNHEY and CDR2 is SVGAGI. This CDR3 has 13 residues. V shed 7 bases, J shed 3 bases, and the junction held 5 bases outside the gene matches. The CDR3 DNA sequence: TGTGCCAGCAAAGGGACAGGCCGCTACGAGCAGTACTTC. It encodes CASKGTGRYEQYF.

The chain links TRBV21-1 to TRBJ2-1; the table's D call, TRBD2, has no DNA check behind it. TRBV21-1 constitutes a pseudogene. The CDR3 runs to 13 residues. The CDR3 protein is CASGFGPYNEQFF. The CDR3 DNA follows: TGTGCCAGCGGATTCGGGCCTTACAATGAGCAGTTCTTC.

This clonotype showed up just once. This clone may be a read error of a much larger clone one base away. The chain recombines TRBV29-1 with TRBJ2-1; 7 nucleotides line up with TRBD2. Germline-derived CDR1 and CDR2 are SQVTM and ANQGSEA. J lost 6 bases, V lost 6 bases, and 11 bases had no gene match. There are 14 residues in the CDR3. CDR3 residues: CSVAGLLVSNEQFF. CDR3 DNA: TGCAGCGTCGCGGGACTACTTGTAAGCAATGAGCAGTTCTTC.

This chain connects TRBV4-3 to TRBJ2-4; 8 bases align to TRBD1. This CDR3 contains 18 residues. Germline V gene sequence: CDR1 LGHNA, CDR2 YSLEER. Unmatched junction bases numbered 13, after V lost 4 bases and J lost 2 bases. CDR3 loop: CASSRGTGPTRTKNIQYF. In DNA, the CDR3 is TGCGCCAGCAGCCGGGGGACAGGACCAACTCGGACCAAAAACATTCAGTACTTC.

The chain recombines TRBV28 with TRBJ2-2; possibly TRBD2 for D (6 bases). V lost 5 bases, J lost 4 bases, and 17 bases lay in between. The CDR3 extends over 16 amino acids. Germline V gene sequence: CDR1 MDHEN, CDR2 SYDVKM. CDR3 coding DNA: TGTGCCAGCAGTACACCGACTAGGTTTTCCACCGGGGAGCTGTTTTTT. Amino acid sequence: CASSTPTRFSTGELFF.

This clonotype was seen a handful of times. This chain links TRBV5-1 with TRBJ2-3; perhaps TRBD2 as D (6 bases). Germline CDR1 reads SGHRS; CDR2 reads YFSETQ. V was pared by 4 bases and J by 0 bases, with 12 bases between. The CDR3 length is 15 residues. The CDR3 DNA sequence: TGCGCCAGCAGCACCCCCGGGACTAGCACAGATACGCAGTATTTT. Amino acids: CASSTPGTSTDTQYF.

This clonotype has just a few counts. The DNA of the CDR3 is TGTGCCAGCAGCCTATCACCATCCGGGACAGGGTACCAAGAGACCCAGTACTTC. Translation gives CASSLSPSGTGYQETQYF. This chain connects TRBV7-2 to TRBJ2-5; TRBD1 agrees at 9 bases. Germline CDR1 and CDR2: SGHTA and FQGNSA. V dropped 5 bases and J dropped 0; count of bases not matched to a gene: 13. CDR3 length: 18 amino acids.

This clonotype was counted between two and nine times. The chain joins TRBV3-1 to TRBJ2-1; 8 bases align to TRBD2. CDR3 size: 18 residues. Germline V CDR1 and CDR2: LGHDT, YNNKEL (reference sequence). J lost 2 bases, V lost 1 base, and 10 bases had no gene match. The CDR3 nucleotides are TGTGCCAGCAGCCAAGGACTAGCGATACTCCCCACCTACAATGAGCAGTTCTTC. Protein sequence: CASSQGLAILPTYNEQFF.

The V gene is TRBV5-1, the J gene TRBJ2-5; D is uncertain. The CDR3 loop spans 14 amino acids. The germline V gene encodes CDR1 SGHRS and CDR2 YFSETQ. The V end lost 0 bases, the J end lost 1 base, and 7 bases lay between the germline ends. The CDR3 spells CASSLEVAQETQYF. CDR3 DNA: TGCGCCAGCAGCTTGGAGGTAGCCCAAGAGACCCAGTACTTC. Based on the CDR3 plus reference TRBV5-1 and TRBJ2-5, the full variable domain is KAGVTQTPRYLIKTRGQQVTLSCSPISGHRSVSWYQQTPGQGLQFLFEYFSETQRNKGNFPGRFSGRQFSNSRSEMNVSTLELGDSALYLCASSLEVAQETQYFGPGTRLLVL.